This section outlines one T cell receptor beta chain sequence together with its context. This entry belongs to a study of T cell responses to AZD1222 COVID-19 vaccine. Germline assignment: CDR1 MDHEN and CDR2 SYDVKM. CDR3 size: 16 residues. The V segment lost 2 bases and the J segment 5 bases; nucleotides outside the gene matches: 8. The repertoire was sequenced with immunoSEQ multiplex PCR; TCRdb's copy has only in-frame clones and lacks some. Altogether over 85,000 clones are present, around 81% being singletons, with the ten largest covering roughly 4.5%. The sequence was collected from an adult in good health. This sequence joins TRBV28 and TRBJ1-4; 7 nucleotides agree with TRBD1. Specimen: peripheral blood, collected on day 0 of AZD1222 vaccination. The CDR3 sequence is CASSLVWDSMNEKLFF. CDR3 DNA: TGTGCCAGCAGTTTAGTGTGGGACAGCATGAATGAAAAACTGTTTTTT.